This T cell receptor (beta chain) originates from a study of post-analysis software for immune sequencing data. Carried by the TCR beta cDNA libraries were unique molecular identifiers. TCRdb ran MiXCR on the PCR reads and lists one entry per CDR3 protein. Of approximately 180,000 distinct CDR3 sequences in the sample, around 28% were seen once. General study points: The five TRBV segments detected at higher frequency in patients than in controls included TRBV5-6, TRBV5-1 and TRBV20-1. Versus controls, multiple sclerosis patients showed significantly lower diversity (normalized Chao1).

Germline values: CDR1 SGHAT, CDR2 FQNNGV. Trimming pared 5 bases from V and 9 bases from J, leaving 11 bases between. The CDR3 extends over 11 amino acids. Details on this clonotype: Its antigen is unidentified.

The sample comprised blood. The chain recombines TRBV11-2 with TRBJ2-7; D remains ambiguous. The clonotype originates from a girl under 18 with multiple sclerosis. The CDR3 loop reads CASSRSGGQYF. The CDR3 DNA follows: TGTGCCAGCAGCCGATCCGGCGGGCAGTACTTC.